Below, 17 T cell receptor beta chains from the same sample are listed, as sequenced in a study of T-cell reconstitution after alpha-beta-depleted transplantation in children. A library of TCRbeta sequences, prepared with unique molecular identifiers, was generated. TCRdb reprocessed the PCR reads with MiXCR, giving one entry per CDR3 protein. The table shows 350,000 to 450,000 distinct CDR3 sequences, with about a fifth occurring only once. Here the sequenced sample was PBMCs from the stem cell graft donor, taken from the stem cell graft. Every receptor here comes from a human donor who donated a stem cell graft to a child with acute myeloid leukemia.

This clonotype was recorded a few times. The rearrangement uses TRBV7-2 and TRBJ2-7, with 7 bases fitting TRBD1. Germline V gene lookup returns CDR1 SGHTA and CDR2 FQGNSA. The CDR3 is 15 amino acids. J lost 1 base, V lost 3 bases, and 6 bases had no gene match. CDR3 sequence: CASSFGQVGSYEQYF. As DNA, the CDR3 is TGTGCCAGCAGCTTTGGACAGGTCGGATCCTACGAGCAGTACTTC.

There are a few counts of this clonotype. The CDR3: CASSLSGWNTGELFF. The CDR3 nucleotides read TGTGCCAGCAGTTTATCGGGTTGGAACACCGGGGAGCTGTTTTTT. The J gene is TRBJ2-2, the V gene TRBV27; D ambiguous. V shed 0 bases and J shed 1 base, with 6 bases lying between them. This CDR3 contains 15 residues. The germline CDR1 and CDR2 sequences are MNHEY and SMNVEV (reference sequence).

The chain joins TRBV27 to TRBJ2-2; TRBD2 matches at 11 bases. Looked up from germline, CDR1 is MNHEY and CDR2 is SMNVEV (reference sequence). This CDR3 has 15 amino acids. V lost 6 bases and J lost 4; bases outside the gene matches: 4. CDR3 DNA: TGTGCCAGCAGGGTGACTAGCGGGGTCACCGGGGAGCTGTTTTTT. Protein product: CASRVTSGVTGELFF.

In its sample, this clonotype was seen many times. The rearrangement links TRBV12-3 or TRBV12-4 to TRBJ2-7; D unresolved. This CDR3 spans 11 amino acids. Trimming shortened V by 6 bases and J by 4 bases, and 7 bases separated the two germline ends. CDR3 residues: CASSERYEQYF. The CDR3 DNA reads as TGTGCCAGCAGCGAGAGATACGAGCAGTACTTC.

This clonotype came up a few times. J is TRBJ1-6 and V is TRBV12-3 or TRBV12-4; 7 bases fit TRBD1. There are 14 residues in the CDR3. The V and J ends lost 1 base and 8 bases, in that order; junction bases with no gene match: 2. The CDR3 protein is CASSLGRGHSPLHF. The CDR3, as DNA: TGTGCCAGCAGTTTAGGGAGGGGGCATTCACCCCTCCACTTT.

V gene TRBV5-1 combines with J gene TRBJ2-7; 9 positions match TRBD1. CDR1 is SGHRS and CDR2 is YFSETQ in the germline V gene. The CDR3 length is 13 residues. J gave up 6 bases and V 4 bases, and 5 bases lay outside the gene matches. CDR3 protein: CASSRTGGFEQYF. The CDR3 DNA sequence: TGCGCCAGCAGCCGAACAGGGGGCTTCGAGCAGTACTTC.

In this sample, this clonotype turned up a few times. V and J are TRBV12-3 or TRBV12-4 and TRBJ2-1; 7 bases match TRBD2. The CDR3 is 15 residues long. J lost 8 bases, V lost 3 bases, and 10 bases had no gene match. The CDR3 sequence: CASSFRGRASDEQFF. The CDR3 DNA is TGTGCCAGCAGTTTTCGGGGGAGGGCTTCGGATGAGCAGTTCTTC.

This clonotype has more than one count but fewer than ten. The chain is built from TRBV24-1 and TRBJ1-5; the D gene is possibly TRBD1 (6 bases). The CDR3 consists of 13 residues. The germline V and J ends were trimmed by 9 bases and 7 bases, with 15 bases remaining between them. From germline, CDR1 is KGHDR and CDR2 SFDVKD. CDR3 bases: TGTGCCACCGGGGGCTCTTCAGGGCAGCCCCAGCATTTT. It yields the protein CATGGSSGQPQHF.

This clonotype was seen only a few times. This chain uses TRBV15 with TRBJ1-3; D remains ambiguous. The CDR3 sequence is 16 residues long. Germline V gene lookup returns CDR1 LNHNV and CDR2 YYDKDF (reference sequence). V was trimmed by 0 bases and J by 0 bases, leaving 9 bases between them. CDR3 loop: CATSRDQAISGNTIYF. For the CDR3, the DNA is TGTGCCACCAGCAGAGATCAGGCGATCTCTGGAAACACCATATATTTT.

The chain couples TRBV12-3 or TRBV12-4 to TRBJ2-3, with TRBD2 matching 10 bases. Losses at the gene ends were 3 bases for V and 4 bases for J; bases not matched to a gene: 4. This CDR3 contains 15 residues. The CDR3 sequence: CASSFRLAGADTQYF. The CDR3 region has the DNA TGTGCCAGCAGTTTCAGGCTAGCGGGAGCAGATACGCAGTATTTT.

This clonotype has at least ten counts. The V gene is TRBV20-1, the J gene TRBJ2-7; the match to TRBD2 covers 11 bases. Trimming took 5 bases from V and 6 from J; bases not matched to a gene: 6. CDR1 DFQATT and CDR2 SNEGSKA come from the germline V gene (reference sequence). The CDR3 has 13 residues. CDR3 sequence: CSAEGSGRGEQYF. CDR3 coding DNA: TGCAGTGCTGAGGGTAGCGGGAGGGGCGAGCAGTACTTC.

This clonotype is a singleton in its sample. The CDR3 DNA reads TGTGCCAGCAGTGGTGAGACTAGCGGGAGGATGGCAGATACGCAGTATTTT. This gives the protein CASSGETSGRMADTQYF. The chain links TRBV25-1 to TRBJ2-3, with 13 bases lining up with TRBD2. Looked up from germline, CDR1 is MGHDK and CDR2 is SYGVNS. V lost 4 bases, J lost 4 bases, and 8 bases stayed unmatched. This CDR3 spans 17 amino acids.

The chain is built from TRBV29-1 and TRBJ1-2, with 7 nucleotides matching TRBD1. The CDR3 has 13 residues. V shed 6 bases and J 6 bases; nucleotides not matched to a gene: 10. Per germline, CDR1 SQVTM and CDR2 ANQGSEA. This CDR3 reads CSVERDSLNGYTF. The CDR3 coding sequence is TGCAGCGTAGAGAGGGACAGCTTAAATGGCTACACCTTC.

This clonotype was picked up many times. J is TRBJ2-3 and V is TRBV20-1; 8 bases match TRBD1. Germline CDR1 is DFQATT and CDR2 is SNEGSKA (reference sequence). The CDR3 is made up of 12 amino acids. The CDR3 spells CKAGQGPDTQYF. CDR3 DNA: TGCAAAGCTGGACAGGGCCCAGATACGCAGTATTTT.

The chain uses TRBV14 and TRBJ2-7, with 8 bases fitting TRBD1. Looked up from germline, CDR1 is SGHDN and CDR2 is FVKESK. CDR3 length: 15 residues. Trimming cost V 1 base and J 2 bases; bases outside gene matches: 4. This CDR3 reads CASSQGQGPTYEQYF. The CDR3, as DNA: TGTGCCAGCAGCCAAGGACAGGGGCCAACCTACGAGCAGTACTTC.

This clonotype was found many times. The chain carries TRBV20-1 and TRBJ2-5; D unclear. The CDR3 runs to 17 residues. The germline V gene has CDR1 DFQATT and CDR2 SNEGSKA (reference sequence). V lost 0 bases and J 1 base, leaving 18 bases between the germline ends. Here the CDR3 DNA reads TGCAGTGCTAGAGAGGGCTACTCCAAACTGCCCCAAGAGACCCAGTACTTC. This sequence encodes CSAREGYSKLPQETQYF.

This clonotype was seen a handful of times. V usage is TRBV20-1 and J usage is TRBJ1-5; D perhaps matches TRBD1 (5 bases). V was trimmed by 1 base and J by 6 bases, leaving 10 bases between them. Germline V gene lookup returns CDR1 DFQATT and CDR2 SNEGSKA (reference sequence). The CDR3 totals 13 residues. The CDR3 loop reads CSARVPGGQPQHF. The CDR3 bases are TGCAGTGCTAGAGTCCCCGGGGGTCAGCCCCAGCATTTT.